This TCR beta chain was captured in a study of blood T cells in healthy people across ages (dated by TCRdb to 2014 to 2015). Regarding the research as a whole: In model experiments, template switching captured roughly one uniquely barcoded TCR beta cDNA molecule for every two T cells. Age-related changes in TCR beta repertoire diversity were measured in the study by deep sequencing normalized with unique cDNA molecular identifiers. Four age groups were formed from the donors: young (average 16 years), middle-aged (more than 35), aged (under 70) and long-lived (82). Using the same blood draw, the study looked at two additional independent replicas of 1 million unique cDNA reads for two donors, one aged 18 to 30 and the other aged 80 or older.

Donors were about 36 systemically healthy Caucasian individuals from Russia aged roughly 6 to 100 years. About 10 milliliters of peripheral blood were drawn from each donor into EDTA-treated Vacutainer tubes. Ficoll-Paque density-gradient centrifugation was used to isolate PBMCs, with at least 6.5 million per sample. Trizol reagent was used to extract total RNA from the PBMCs, yielding at least 6 micrograms per sample. Naive CD45RAhigh/CD27high T cell percentages were measured by flow cytometry on a PBMC aliquot from every donor. Compared with germline, V lacks 3 bases and J lacks 3 bases; bases without a gene match: 8. CDR1 and CDR2 were assigned from the germline V gene as SGHRS and YFSETQ. CDR3 length: 15 amino acids, cysteine to phenylalanine. Kept here is only the CDR3 DNA, which spans 45 bases and is read in frame from base 1. What the study reported, not specific to this receptor: Observed TCR beta diversity per million T cells fell roughly linearly with age, and a significant reduction was already apparent by age roughly 40. Total diversity estimates from one million sequenced T cells were considered lower bounds and underestimates. Since profiling was done on bulk unsorted PBMCs, naive and antigen-experienced compartments could not be conclusively compared. The percentage of naive T cells measured by flow cytometry correlated strongly with observed TCR beta diversity. Compared with the aged group, more naive CD4+ T cells, fewer expanded clones and increased TCR diversity were shown by the long-lived group, suggesting age selection. The CMV infection status of donors was not known, potentially confounding age-related changes in expanded clonotypes.

This clonotype was seen a handful of times. The clone's antigen remains unknown. Base-call qualities are not available, and no considerably larger clone is one nucleotide away. The library was obtained by 5' RACE. Instrument on record: Illumina HiSeq 2500. A second PCR of roughly 7 to 11 cycles was performed with a sample-barcoded 5' primer and a J-beta primer mix. Each TCR beta cDNA molecule received a unique molecular identifier from a template-switch 5' adaptor carrying 12 random nucleotides. Each sample yielded at least 3 million CDR3-containing paired-end reads. First-strand cDNA synthesis was performed from all RNA using the Mint cDNA synthesis kit, with priming by a TRBC-specific oligonucleotide. All cDNA was treated with uracil-DNA glycosylase and then went through a first 18-cycle PCR with the universal primers M1SS and BC2_uni_R. Per the authors' processing: Normalization of each sample was performed by random selection of 1 million high-quality reads, each carrying a distinct molecular identifier. Reads sharing molecular identifiers were discarded rather than binned into consensus sequences. MiTCR, run with a Q25 quality threshold and the strictest error-elimination algorithm, handled CDR3 identification, clonotype clustering and error correction. A nonparametric unseen species model with Euler transformation was used to estimate a lower bound on total TCR beta diversity. In-frame beta chains were kept once TCRdb had trimmed the public reads at Q25 with fastp and called clones with MiXCR. Under each unique CDR3 protein, matching rows form one entry showing the most common genes and DNA. The authors' filters were not applied to this entry. The sample table records roughly 500,000 distinct CDR3 sequences; around 24% of these occur just once. 8.5% to 9.5% of the sample lies in the top ten.

These same records also appear under a second study, on T cells of mothers and their children. Drawing on the second study: Donors were nine systemically healthy Caucasian individuals: three mothers and their six children. cDNA synthesis consumed the entire amount of extracted RNA, loaded at 1.5 ug RNA in each 15 ul reaction. In the second PCR, the M1S primer added sample barcodes and 2-4 random nucleotides. More than 8 million TCR beta CDR3 reads were obtained from each mother, and about 3 million reads were obtained from each child. TCR recombination output is similarly shaped by thymic selection in related and unrelated pairs, with a minor effect exerted by inherited differences. Normalized repertoire overlap was always found to be slightly, but never significantly, higher in related mother-child pairs than in unrelated mother-child pairs. Persistent microchimeric T cell clones were not detected, at a sensitivity of approximately 98 clones per million clonotypes. Deep NGS was used in the study to compare the TCR beta repertoires of mothers and children and to look for features that separate related mother-child pairs from unrelated individuals. Mothers averaged about 37 +/- 4 years of age and children averaged 11 +/- 4 years. Libraries were sequenced on Illumina HiSeq 2000 with 100+100 nt paired-end reads after adapter ligation with NEBNext reagents. Mother and child libraries were prepared a month apart and sequenced in separate runs to prevent cross-contamination. Each donor had between 500,000 and 2,000,000 distinct TCR beta clonotypes identified. Naive TCR beta clonotypes were estimated from low-frequency clonotypes matched to each donor's FACS-determined naive share, without sorting.

The V and J segments used are TRBV5-1 and TRBJ2-7, with 8 junctional bases fitting TRBD1. Material for sequencing was blood. This TCR derives from a boy aged 10-17 years in good health. The CDR3 corresponds to CASSYEGQGDYEQYF. The base sequence is TGCGCCAGCAGCTACGAAGGACAGGGTGACTACGAGCAGTACTTC.